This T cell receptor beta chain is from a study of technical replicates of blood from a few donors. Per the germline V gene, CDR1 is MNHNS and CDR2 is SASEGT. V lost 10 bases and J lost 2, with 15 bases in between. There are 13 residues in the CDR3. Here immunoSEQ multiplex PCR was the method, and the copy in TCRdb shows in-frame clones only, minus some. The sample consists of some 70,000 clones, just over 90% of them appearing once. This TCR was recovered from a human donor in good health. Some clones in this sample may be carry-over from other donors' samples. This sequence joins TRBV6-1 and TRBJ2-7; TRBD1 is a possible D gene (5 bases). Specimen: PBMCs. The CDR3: CATRQGNPYEQYF. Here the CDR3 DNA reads TGTGCCACCAGGCAGGGAAACCCCTACGAGCAGTACTTC.